This TCR beta chain emerged from a study of shared clonotypes between healthy human individuals. Study information: A couple of women and a few men aged 18 to 49 made up the donors.

The CDR3 extends over 14 amino acids. Trimming removed 1 base at V and 4 bases at J, with 9 bases between. Germline V gene data show CDR1 as SGHKS and CDR2 as YYEKEE (reference sequence). Repertoires were generated with immunoSEQ multiplex PCR, while TCRdb's copy carries only in-frame clones and drops some. The profile shows around 1.9 million clones, approximately 94% of them singletons. CD45RO-negative, CCR7-selected cells formed the naive CD8 fraction, which excluded terminally differentiated effector memory CD45RA+ cells. Within Nashville, Tennessee resided all donors, each a Caucasian adult. The TCR comes from a man between 18 and 29 years old in good health. Some clones in this sample may be carry-over from other donors' samples. The sequencing sample was made of naive CD8+ T cells from PBMCs. The gene calls are TRBV5-5 and TRBJ2-1; D is possibly TRBD1 (6 bases). CDR3 sequence: CASSLYRVYNEQFF. In nucleotides, the CDR3 is TGTGCCAGCAGCTTGTACAGGGTATACAATGAGCAGTTCTTC.